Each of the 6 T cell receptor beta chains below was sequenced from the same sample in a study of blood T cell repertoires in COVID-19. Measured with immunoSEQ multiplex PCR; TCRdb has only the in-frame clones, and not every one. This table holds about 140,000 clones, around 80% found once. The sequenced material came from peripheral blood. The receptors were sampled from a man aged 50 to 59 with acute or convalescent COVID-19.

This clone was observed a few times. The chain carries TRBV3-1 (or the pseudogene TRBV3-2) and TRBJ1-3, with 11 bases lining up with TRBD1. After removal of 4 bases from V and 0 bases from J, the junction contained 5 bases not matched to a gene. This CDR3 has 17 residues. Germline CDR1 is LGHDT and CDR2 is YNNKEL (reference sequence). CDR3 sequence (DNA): TGTGCCAGCAGCCTCGGGACAGGGGGATTCTCTGGAAACACCATATATTTT. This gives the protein CASSLGTGGFSGNTIYF.

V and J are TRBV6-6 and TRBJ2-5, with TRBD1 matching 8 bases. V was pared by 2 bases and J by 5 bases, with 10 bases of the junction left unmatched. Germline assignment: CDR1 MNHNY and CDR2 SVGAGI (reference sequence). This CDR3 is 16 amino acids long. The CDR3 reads CASSYGAQGARETQYF. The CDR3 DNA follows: TGTGCCAGCAGTTACGGGGCGCAGGGGGCTCGGGAGACCCAGTACTTC.

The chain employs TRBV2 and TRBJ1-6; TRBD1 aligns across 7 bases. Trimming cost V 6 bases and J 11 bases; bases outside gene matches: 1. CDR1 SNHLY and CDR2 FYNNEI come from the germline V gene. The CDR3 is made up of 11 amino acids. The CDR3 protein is CASRQGTPLHF. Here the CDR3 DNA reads TGTGCCAGCAGACAGGGGACACCCCTCCACTTT.

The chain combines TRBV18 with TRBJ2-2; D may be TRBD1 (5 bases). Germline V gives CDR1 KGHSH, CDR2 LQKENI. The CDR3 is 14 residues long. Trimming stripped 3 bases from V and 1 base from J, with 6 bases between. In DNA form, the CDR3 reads TGTGCCAGCTCACCCGACAGGAACACCGGGGAGCTGTTTTTT. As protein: CASSPDRNTGELFF.

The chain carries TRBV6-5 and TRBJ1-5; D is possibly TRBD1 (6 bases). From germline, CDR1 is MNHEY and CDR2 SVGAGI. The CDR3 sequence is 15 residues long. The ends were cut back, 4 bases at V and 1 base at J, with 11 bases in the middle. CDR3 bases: TGTGCCAGCAGTTCCAGGGGTTGGAGCAATCAGCCCCAGCATTTT. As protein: CASSSRGWSNQPQHF.

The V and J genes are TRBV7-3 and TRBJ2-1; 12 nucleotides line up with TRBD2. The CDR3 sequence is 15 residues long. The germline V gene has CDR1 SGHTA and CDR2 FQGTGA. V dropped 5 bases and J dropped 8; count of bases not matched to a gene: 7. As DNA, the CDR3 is TGTGCCAGCAGCCAGATGCCTAGCGGGGGGGATGAGCAGTTCTTC. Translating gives CASSQMPSGGDEQFF.